This T cell receptor (beta chain) appears in the sequencing data of a study of blood T cell repertoires in COVID-19. Background on the study: Sites across the United States, Italy and Spain contributed samples from acute and convalescent COVID-19. From T cells, B-cell-depleted T cells, or PBMCs came the material, which was cDNA or gDNA.

Under the authors' procedure: Amplified reference gene primers provided the basis for estimating nucleated cell counts. Here immunoSEQ multiplex PCR was the method, and the copy in TCRdb shows in-frame clones only, minus some. The D gene and trimming were derived from the DNA, and the V and J assignments and clone size from that table. This sample has under 200,000 clones, with approximately 88% found just once. The CDR3 covers 14 residues. Trimming stripped 0 bases from V and 0 bases from J, with 7 bases between. Germline loops: CDR1 GTSNPN, CDR2 SVGIG (reference sequence). This rearrangement joins TRBV30 to TRBJ2-3, with a weak D call TRBD2 (6 bases). This clonotype originated in a woman in her fifties or sixties who had recovered from COVID-19. Sequenced input: peripheral blood. CDR3 sequence reads: CAWSVLASTDTQYF. The CDR3 DNA reads TGTGCCTGGAGTGTACTAGCTAGCACAGATACGCAGTATTTT. Full variable domain (rest looked up from reference TRBV30 and TRBJ2-3): SQTIHQWPATLVQPVGSPLSLECTVEGTSNPNLYWYRQAAGRGLQLLFYSVGIGQISSEVPQNLSASRPQDRQFILSSKKLLLSDSGFYLCAWSVLASTDTQYFGPGTRLTVL.